This entry lists 26 T cell receptor beta chains sequenced from one sample in a study of blood T cell repertoires in COVID-19. Some clones are missing from TCRdb's copy, which holds only in-frame ones; the method was immunoSEQ multiplex PCR. The top ten hold 1.5% to 2% of the sample, which has 150,000 to 200,000 clones, roughly nine tenths seen once. The sample comprised peripheral blood. The receptors stem from a man aged 18 to 29 who had recovered from COVID-19.

The J gene is TRBJ1-4, the V gene TRBV6-2 or TRBV6-3, with TRBD1 as a possible D gene (6 bases). This CDR3 has 17 amino acids. Germline CDR1 and CDR2: MNHEY and SVGEGT. Trimming shortened V by 5 bases and J by 0 bases, and 16 bases separated the two germline ends. The CDR3 reads CASSQSGHPATNEKLFF. For the CDR3, the DNA is TGTGCCAGCAGTCAATCGGGACACCCGGCAACTAATGAAAAACTGTTTTTT.

J is TRBJ1-2 and V is TRBV7-9; 9 bases agree with TRBD1. Germline values: CDR1 SEHNR, CDR2 FQNEAQ (reference sequence). CDR3 size: 15 residues. The V gene end was trimmed by 5 bases and the J gene end by 4 bases; junction bases not matched to a gene: 8. The CDR3 DNA is TGTGCCAGCAGCCCTCCGGGACAGGGTGTCTATGGCTACACCTTC. Residues: CASSPPGQGVYGYTF.

A word on this clone: An end of the junction differs from the germline gene, which may be a read error. The chain is built from TRBV7-7 and TRBJ2-1; 10 positions match TRBD2. The germline V gene has CDR1 SSHAT and CDR2 FNYEAQ (reference sequence). This CDR3 spans 15 amino acids. The CDR3 DNA follows: TGTGCTAGCAGCTCCCAAAGCGGGAGGGGAGGTGAGCAGTTCTTC. It codes for CASSSQSGRGGEQFF.

The chain combines TRBV28 with TRBJ2-7, with a tentative D call TRBD1 (5 bases). Per germline, CDR1 MDHEN and CDR2 SYDVKM. This CDR3 contains 11 residues. Between the trimmed V and J ends, which lost 5 bases and 9 bases, there was a span of 11 bases. This CDR3 reads CASSPRVGQYF. CDR3 nucleotide sequence: TGTGCCAGCAGTCCCAGGGTCGGGCAGTACTTC.

This clone was detected a few times. The chain has TRBV19 and TRBJ1-5; 7 bases fit TRBD1. Trimming at V came to 5 bases and at J to 4 bases, leaving 2 bases not matched to a gene. The CDR3 totals 13 residues. CDR1 and CDR2 (germline): LNHDA, SQIVND (reference sequence). Here the CDR3 reads CASSEQGNQPQHF. DNA for the CDR3: TGTGCCAGTAGTGAACAGGGGAATCAGCCCCAGCATTTT.

This clone has just a few counts. This chain links TRBV6-5 with TRBJ2-2; 8 bases are shared with TRBD1. This CDR3 contains 15 residues. V shed 4 bases, J shed 5 bases, and the junction held 6 bases outside the gene matches. The germline gives CDR1 MNHEY, CDR2 SVGAGI. The CDR3 loop is CASSWSRTGTGELFF. The CDR3 DNA follows: TGTGCCAGCAGTTGGAGTAGGACAGGGACCGGGGAGCTGTTTTTT.

The V and J genes are TRBV5-1 and TRBJ1-5, with a weak D call TRBD1 (6 bases). This CDR3 is built from 17 residues. V was shortened by 3 bases and J by 1 base, with 17 bases between the two germline ends. Germline CDR1 and CDR2: SGHRS and YFSETQ. The CDR3 spells CASSSYRDKKSNQPQHF. CDR3 sequence (DNA): TGCGCCAGCAGCTCCTACCGGGACAAAAAAAGCAATCAGCCCCAGCATTTT.

J is TRBJ2-1 and V is TRBV5-4; 9 bases fit TRBD1. The V gene end was trimmed by 2 bases and the J gene end by 4 bases; junction bases not matched to a gene: 4. The germline V gene has CDR1 SGHNT and CDR2 YYREEE (reference sequence). There are 15 residues in the CDR3. This chain's CDR3 is CASSFSGTGYNEQFF. The CDR3 DNA is TGTGCCAGCAGCTTTTCCGGGACAGGGTACAATGAGCAGTTCTTC.

The J gene is TRBJ2-7, the V gene TRBV27; TRBD2 matches 7 bases. The CDR3 is 15 residues long. The V gene end was trimmed by 6 bases and the J gene end by 2 bases; junction bases not matched to a gene: 10. Germline CDR1 reads MNHEY; CDR2 reads SMNVEV (reference sequence). The CDR3 sequence: CASSLTGTTPYEQYF. The CDR3 coding sequence is TGTGCCAGCAGCCTGACCGGGACTACCCCCTACGAGCAGTACTTC.

The chain couples TRBV5-4 to TRBJ2-1; D is possibly TRBD2 (6 bases). CDR3 length: 16 amino acids. V lost 4 bases and J lost 0, with 14 bases in between. Germline V gene data show CDR1 as SGHNT and CDR2 as YYREEE (reference sequence). CDR3 sequence (DNA): TGTGCCAGCAGCACCCAAGCGGGCGGCTCCTACAATGAGCAGTTCTTC. This translates into CASSTQAGGSYNEQFF.

The genes are TRBV10-3 and TRBJ2-3, with 14 bases fitting TRBD2. The V segment lost 6 bases and the J segment 5 bases; nucleotides outside the gene matches: 4. Germline V gene sequence: CDR1 ENHRY, CDR2 SYGVKD. The CDR3 spans 15 residues. The CDR3, as DNA: TGTGCCATCAGCCCGGGACTAGCGGGAGTAGATACGCAGTATTTT. It specifies CAISPGLAGVDTQYF.

The chain couples TRBV11-3 to TRBJ1-1; possibly TRBD1 for D (6 bases). Germline V gene data show CDR1 as SGHNT and CDR2 as YENEEA. The CDR3 length is 12 residues. V was clipped by 0 bases and J by 9 bases, with 8 bases between them. Written as DNA, the CDR3 is TGTGCCAGCAGCTTAGATACAGGGCAAGCTTTCTTT. It yields the protein CASSLDTGQAFF.

V is TRBV5-1 and J is TRBJ2-7, with D perhaps matching TRBD2 (6 bases). CDR1 SGHRS and CDR2 YFSETQ come from the germline V gene. The CDR3 runs to 15 residues. V gave up 1 base and J gave up 4 bases, with 15 bases separating them. The CDR3, as DNA: TGCGCCAGCAGCTTGTCTGCGGGGATCCTTTACGAGCAGTACTTC. Translation gives CASSLSAGILYEQYF.

This chain links TRBV3-1 (or the pseudogene TRBV3-2) with TRBJ1-1; TRBD1 matches at 8 bases. This CDR3 is 18 amino acids long. V shed 1 base and J 6 bases; nucleotides not matched to a gene: 16. The germline V gene encodes CDR1 LGHDT and CDR2 YNNKEL (reference sequence). The chain's CDR3 is CASSQVARTGTFRAEAFF. The DNA of the CDR3 is TGTGCCAGCAGCCAAGTCGCCCGGACAGGGACGTTTAGGGCTGAAGCTTTCTTT.

The chain uses TRBV29-1 and TRBJ2-2; the match to TRBD2 covers 11 bases. This CDR3 region has 16 residues. The germline CDR1 and CDR2 sequences are SQVTM and ANQGSEA. V was clipped by 4 bases and J by 2 bases; unmatched bases: 6. The CDR3 DNA follows: TGCAGCGTTGTCGGGACTAGCGGAGAAAACACCGGGGAGCTGTTTTTT. Protein: CSVVGTSGENTGELFF.

The chain is built from TRBV4-3 and TRBJ2-6, with 7 positions matching TRBD2. The CDR3 loop spans 17 amino acids. The V gene's germline CDR1 is LGHNA and CDR2 YSLEER. Unmatched junction bases numbered 4, after V lost 0 bases and J lost 2 bases. The CDR3: CASSQDGAGAGANVLTF. Here the CDR3 DNA reads TGCGCCAGCAGCCAAGATGGGGCGGGGGCTGGGGCCAACGTCCTGACTTTC.

This sequence joins TRBV5-5 and TRBJ1-2; 7 bases are shared with TRBD1. V gave up 5 bases and J gave up 4 bases; unmatched junction bases: 11. CDR1 is SGHKS, CDR2 YYEKEE, per germline (reference sequence). The CDR3 runs 15 residues. CDR3 in DNA: TGTGCCAGCAGTAACCGGGACAGAGACTTCTATGGCTACACCTTC. Residues: CASSNRDRDFYGYTF.

The J gene is TRBJ1-1, the V gene TRBV5-4; D may be TRBD1 (5 bases). V was clipped by 0 bases and J by 3 bases, with 9 bases between them. CDR3 length: 14 amino acids. Looked up from germline, CDR1 is SGHNT and CDR2 is YYREEE (reference sequence). The CDR3 DNA is TGTGCCAGCAGCTTGGAAACAGGACACACTGAAGCTTTCTTT. This translates into CASSLETGHTEAFF.

The chain couples TRBV9 to TRBJ2-5; perhaps TRBD2 as D (7 bases). The CDR3 contains 15 residues. CDR1 is SGDLS, CDR2 YYNGEE, per germline. The V end was cut by 0 bases, the J end by 5 bases, with 14 bases between. The CDR3 sequence is CASSVEAGAGETQYF. The CDR3 nucleotides are TGTGCCAGCAGCGTAGAGGCGGGGGCCGGGGAGACCCAGTACTTC.

The V and J genes are TRBV28 and TRBJ1-3; TRBD1 agrees at 7 bases. CDR3 length: 14 amino acids. J was trimmed by 5 bases and V by 6 bases; bases with no gene match: 7. CDR1 and CDR2 from the germline V gene are MDHEN and SYDVKM. CDR3 in DNA: TGTGCCAGCAGGATGCCAGGGGGTAGAAACACCATATATTTT. Translating it yields CASRMPGGRNTIYF.

V usage is TRBV19 and J usage is TRBJ1-2, with 7 bases aligning to TRBD1. V was pared by 6 bases and J by 0 bases, with 10 bases of the junction left unmatched. The CDR3 extends over 16 amino acids. CDR1 is LNHDA and CDR2 is SQIVND in the germline V gene (reference sequence). DNA for the CDR3: TGTGCCAGTAGCCGGGACAGAGTTATAGCTAACTATGGCTACACCTTC. Translating gives CASSRDRVIANYGYTF.

The rearrangement uses TRBV6-5 and TRBJ2-5; tentatively, D is TRBD1 (5 bases). The germline V and J ends were trimmed by 11 bases and 4 bases, with 20 bases remaining between them. From germline, CDR1 is MNHEY and CDR2 SVGAGI. The CDR3 sequence is 14 residues long. Written as DNA, the CDR3 is TGTGCCGCCGCCCCTGCCATAAGGGGAGAGACCCAGTACTTC. Translated: CAAAPAIRGETQYF.

The rearrangement links TRBV9 to TRBJ2-5, with D possibly being TRBD1 (5 bases). V was clipped by 0 bases and J by 3 bases, with 9 bases between them. CDR1 and CDR2 (germline): SGDLS, YYNGEE. This CDR3 has 14 residues. CDR3 coding DNA: TGTGCCAGCAGCGTAGATGGGGCAAAAGAGACCCAGTACTTC. Residues: CASSVDGAKETQYF.

CDR3 in amino acids: CASSLASSGDTRDTQYF. The CDR3 DNA sequence: TGTGCCAGCAGCCTCGCCTCTAGCGGAGACACGAGGGATACGCAGTATTTT. V is TRBV6-2 or TRBV6-3 and J is TRBJ2-3, with 7 bases lining up with TRBD2. Germline CDR1 is MNHEY and CDR2 is SVGEGT. The ends lost 6 bases at V and 6 bases at J; junction bases unmatched: 18. The CDR3 runs 17 residues.

V gene TRBV28 combines with J gene TRBJ1-2; 7 bases align to TRBD1. Losses at the gene ends were 6 bases for V and 7 bases for J; bases not matched to a gene: 8. The germline gives CDR1 MDHEN, CDR2 SYDVKM. The CDR3 is made up of 13 amino acids. The CDR3 coding sequence is TGTGCCAGCAGCCTAGACAGGGCCCCTGGCTACACCTTC. Translated: CASSLDRAPGYTF.

The chain uses TRBV10-2 and TRBJ2-2; 7 bases line up with TRBD1. Per the germline V gene, CDR1 is WSHSY and CDR2 is SAAADI. The CDR3 totals 16 residues. Trimming removed 3 bases from V and 7 bases from J; junction bases left unmatched: 11. CDR3 DNA: TGCGCCAGCAGTGACACAGGGGTAATGATAGGCGGGGAGCTGTTTTTT. It encodes CASSDTGVMIGGELFF.